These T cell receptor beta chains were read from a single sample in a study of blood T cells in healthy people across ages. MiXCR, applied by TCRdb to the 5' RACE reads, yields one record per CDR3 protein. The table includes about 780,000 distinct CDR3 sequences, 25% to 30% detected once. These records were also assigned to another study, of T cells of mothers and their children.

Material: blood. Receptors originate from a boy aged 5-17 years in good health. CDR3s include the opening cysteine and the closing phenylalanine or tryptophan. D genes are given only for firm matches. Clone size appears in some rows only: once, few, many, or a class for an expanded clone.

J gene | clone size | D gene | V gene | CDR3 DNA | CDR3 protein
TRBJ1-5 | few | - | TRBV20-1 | TGCAGTGCTAGAGACAGGGTAAATAGCAATCAGCCACAGCATTTT | CSARDRVNSNQPQHF
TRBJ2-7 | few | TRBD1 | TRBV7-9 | TGTGCCAGCAGCCCCCCCGGGACAGGACTCTACGAGCAGTACTTC | CASSPPGTGLYEQYF
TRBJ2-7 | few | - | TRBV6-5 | TGTGCCAGCAGAAGGGACACCGGTTACGAGCAGTACTTC | CASRRDTGYEQYF
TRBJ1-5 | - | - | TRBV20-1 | TGCAGTACTCACACAGGGCAGCTAAATCAGCCCCAGCATTTT | CSTHTGQLNQPQHF
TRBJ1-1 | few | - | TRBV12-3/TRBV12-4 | TGTGCCAGCAGTCCGCGACAGATTTCGAACACTGAAGCTTTCTTT | CASSPRQISNTEAFF
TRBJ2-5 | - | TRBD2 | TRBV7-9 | TGTGCCAGCAGCGCCGGGACTAGCACCCAAGAGACCCAGTACTTC | CASSAGTSTQETQYF
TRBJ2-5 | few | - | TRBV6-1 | TGTGCCAGCAGTTGGACTCTCCAAGAGACCCAGTACTTC | CASSWTLQETQYF
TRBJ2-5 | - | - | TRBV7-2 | TGTGCCAGCAGCTTAGATGGCGGAGCAATAGGGACCCAGTACTTC | CASSLDGGAIGTQYF
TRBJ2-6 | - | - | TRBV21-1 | TGTGCCAGCAGCAAAGCGATGTGGGAAGGTTATGGAATCCTCTCTGGGGCCAACGTCCTGACTTTC | CASSKAMWEGYGILSGANVLTF
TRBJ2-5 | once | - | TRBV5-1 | TGCGCCAGCAAATCAGGGCGAAGGCAAGAGACCCAGTACTTC | CASKSGRRQETQYF
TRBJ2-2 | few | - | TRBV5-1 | TGCGCCAGCAGCTTGTCCAGGGGAGTAGGAACCGGGGAGCTGTTTTTT | CASSLSRGVGTGELFF
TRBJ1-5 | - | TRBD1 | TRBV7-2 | TGTGCCAGCAGTGGACAGGGGGTTGGTAGCAATCAGCCCCAGCATTTT | CASSGQGVGSNQPQHF
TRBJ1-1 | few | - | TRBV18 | TGTGCCAGCTCCGCGGGAGCCGAGAACACTGAAGCTTTCTTT | CASSAGAENTEAFF
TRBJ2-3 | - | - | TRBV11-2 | TGTGCCAGCAGCTTTTTCGTAAGGGCAGATACGCAGTATTTT | CASSFFVRADTQYF
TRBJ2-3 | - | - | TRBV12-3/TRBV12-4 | TGTGCCAGCAGGGATGGGACTACGCAGTATTTT | CASRDGTTQYF
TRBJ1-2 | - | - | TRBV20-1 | TGCAGTGCGTTGCAGGGGAGTAGAGCCTATGGCTACACCTTC | CSALQGSRAYGYTF
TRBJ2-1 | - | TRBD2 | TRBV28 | TGTGCCAGCAGAACCGGGACTAGGAATGAGCAGTTCTTC | CASRTGTRNEQFF
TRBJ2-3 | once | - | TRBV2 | TGTGCCAGCAGTGAATTGTCTCCCGGGACAGATACGCAGTATTTT | CASSELSPGTDTQYF
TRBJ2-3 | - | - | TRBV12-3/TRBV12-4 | TGTGCCAGCAGTTTTCTCACGGCAGATACGCAGTATTTT | CASSFLTADTQYF
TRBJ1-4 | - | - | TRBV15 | TGTGCCACCAGCAGGGCGGCGGGTAATGAAAAACTGTTTTTT | CATSRAAGNEKLFF
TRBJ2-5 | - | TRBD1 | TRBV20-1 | TGCAGTGCTAGACAACCGACAGGGTCCCATGGCGAGACCCAGTACTTC | CSARQPTGSHGETQYF
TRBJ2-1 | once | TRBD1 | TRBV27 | TGTGCCAGCGCATTAATTGGACAGGGACCCTACAATGAGCAGTTCTTC | CASALIGQGPYNEQFF
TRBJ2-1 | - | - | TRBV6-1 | TGTGCCAGCAAAAACTCAGGGGTTTCGGTTTACAATGAGCAGTTCTTC | CASKNSGVSVYNEQFF
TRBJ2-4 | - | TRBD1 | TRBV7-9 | TGTGCCAGCAGCTGGGACAGGGTTATAAACATTCAGTACTTC | CASSWDRVINIQYF
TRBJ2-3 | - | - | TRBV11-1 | TGTGCCAGCAGCCCCTCGGTGACAGATACGCGGTATTTT | CASSPSVTDTRYF
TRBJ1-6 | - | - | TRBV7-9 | TGTGCCAGCAGCTTCGGGGGGACGTTGAGGCATTCACCCCTCCACTTT | CASSFGGTLRHSPLHF
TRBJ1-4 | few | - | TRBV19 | TGTGCCAGTAAGGGCCGGGACACCCTGACTAATGAAAAACTGTTTTTT | CASKGRDTLTNEKLFF
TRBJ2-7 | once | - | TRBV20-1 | TGCAGTGCTAGAGATGGAAAGAAAGGGCCCTACGAGCAGTACTTC | CSARDGKKGPYEQYF
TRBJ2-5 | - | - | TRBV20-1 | TGCAGTGCTAGAGAGTGGCAGGTTGAAGAGACCCAGTACTTC | CSAREWQVEETQYF
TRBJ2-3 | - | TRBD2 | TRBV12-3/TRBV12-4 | TGTGCCAGCAGCCCCTGGGCTAGCGGGAGGGCAGATACGCAGTATTTT | CASSPWASGRADTQYF
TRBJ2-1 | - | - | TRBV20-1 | TGCAGTGCTAGAGTTTACGACAATGAGCAGTTCTTC | CSARVYDNEQFF